The 2 T cell receptor beta chains reported below all come from one sample, sequenced in a study of blood T cell repertoires in COVID-19. Generated by immunoSEQ multiplex PCR, the TCRdb table keeps only in-frame clones and is missing some. The sample shows approximately 140,000 clones, less than 80% of them seen only once. The sequenced material came from peripheral blood. The receptor source for this set is a man in his 60s with acute or convalescent COVID-19.

This clone was detected only once. The chain joins TRBV7-2 to TRBJ2-7, with 14 bases identical to TRBD2. The length of the CDR3 is 18 residues. Unmatched junction bases numbered 12, after V lost 4 bases and J lost 4 bases. Germline V lookup: CDR1 SGHTA, CDR2 FQGNSA. The CDR3, as DNA: TGTGCCAGCAGCTCCAGGGGACTAGCGGGAGACCTCCGTTACGAGCAGTACTTC. The encoded protein is CASSSRGLAGDLRYEQYF.

The J gene is TRBJ1-1, the V gene TRBV5-1; no firm D call. V dropped 0 bases and J dropped 1 base, with 7 bases sitting between them. From germline, CDR1 is SGHRS and CDR2 YFSETQ. This CDR3 has 14 residues. CDR3 sequence reads: CASSLEAGNTEAFF. CDR3 bases: TGCGCCAGCAGCTTGGAAGCAGGGAACACTGAAGCTTTCTTT.